These 32 T cell receptor beta chains came from one sample sequenced in a study of blood T cell repertoires in COVID-19. Profiling relied on immunoSEQ multiplex PCR, and the TCRdb table lists in-frame clones only, not all of them. The sample holds around 160,000 clones, about 83% seen once. Source material: PBMCs or T cells enriched from blood (not recorded which). Receptor source: a woman between 45 and 60 years old who had been exposed to COVID-19.

The J gene is TRBJ1-1, the V gene TRBV2; D gene uncertain. V was pared by 6 bases and J by 8 bases, with 16 bases between. Germline loops: CDR1 SNHLY, CDR2 FYNNEI. This CDR3 has 13 amino acids. In nucleotides, the CDR3 is TGTGCCAGCAGGTGGGAGCTGGGCAGGGAAGCTTTCTTT. Protein sequence: CASRWELGREAFF.

This chain joins TRBV5-1 and TRBJ2-5, with 11 bases fitting TRBD1. CDR3 length: 17 amino acids. V lost 5 bases to trimming and J lost 4 bases; unmatched junction nucleotides: 13. Germline CDR1 SGHRS, CDR2 YFSETQ. In DNA, the CDR3 is TGCGCCAGCAGGAAAACCTCGGGACAGGGGGGAAGAGAGACCCAGTACTTC. Amino acids: CASRKTSGQGGRETQYF.

This clone was counted once. The CDR3 sequence is CASSSGPGNTIYF. CDR3 coding DNA: TGCGCCAGCAGCTCGGGTCCTGGAAACACCATATATTTT. The chain has TRBV5-1 and TRBJ1-3; D is unclear. V was cut by 3 bases and J by 2 bases, with 6 bases left in between. The germline gives CDR1 SGHRS, CDR2 YFSETQ. CDR3 length equals 13 residues.

The rearrangement links TRBV4-3 to TRBJ2-7; the match to TRBD1 covers 9 bases. Germline V gene data show CDR1 as LGHNA and CDR2 as YSLEER. The ends lost 3 bases at V and 6 bases at J; junction bases unmatched: 9. The CDR3 is made up of 15 amino acids. The CDR3, as DNA: TGCGCCAGCAGCCACGGTGTGACAGGGGGAACCGAGCAGTACTTC. It codes for CASSHGVTGGTEQYF.

The CDR3 bases are TGTGCCAGCAGCTGGAGGGGCCGGTCTACTGGGGCCAACGTCCTGACTTTC. This encodes CASSWRGRSTGANVLTF. The chain recombines TRBV5-6 with TRBJ2-6; a weak D match, TRBD2 (6 bases). This CDR3 has 17 amino acids. The germline V gene encodes CDR1 SGHDT and CDR2 YYEEEE. V was pared by 3 bases and J by 2 bases, with 15 bases between.

The chain couples TRBV19 to TRBJ1-4; TRBD1 matches at 9 bases. Germline V gene lookup returns CDR1 LNHDA and CDR2 SQIVND (reference sequence). The CDR3 runs 16 residues. The V gene end was trimmed by 7 bases and the J gene end by 3 bases; junction bases not matched to a gene: 9. The CDR3 DNA reads as TGTGCCAGTACCCCAGGACAGGGGAGACCTAATGAAAAACTGTTTTTT. Protein sequence: CASTPGQGRPNEKLFF.

J is TRBJ1-4 and V is TRBV5-4; perhaps TRBD1 as D (5 bases). The V and J ends lost 0 bases and 8 bases respectively, with 14 bases between them. This CDR3 is built from 15 residues. CDR1 is SGHNT and CDR2 is YYREEE in the germline V gene (reference sequence). DNA for the CDR3: TGTGCCAGCAGCTTGGGGACGGGGGGGAGCGAAAAACTGTTTTTT. Protein product: CASSLGTGGSEKLFF. The full variable domain, its missing parts supplied by reference TRBV5-4 and TRBJ1-4, is ETGVTQSPTHLIKTRGQQVTLRCSSQSGHNTVSWYQQALGQGPQFIFQYYREEENGRGNFPPRFSGLQFPNYSSELNVNALELDDSALYLCASSLGTGGSEKLFFGSGTQLSVL.

The chain links TRBV2 to TRBJ2-7, with 7 bases aligning to TRBD1. V shed 5 bases and J 3 bases; nucleotides not matched to a gene: 4. Germline values: CDR1 SNHLY, CDR2 FYNNEI. The CDR3 is 13 amino acids. The CDR3 region is CASSLQGYYEQYF. The DNA of the CDR3 is TGTGCCAGCAGTTTACAGGGGTACTACGAGCAGTACTTC.

A few counts support this clone. The V call is TRBV18, the J call TRBJ2-1; a possible D gene is TRBD2 (5 bases). Trimming removed 3 bases from V and 4 bases from J, with 10 bases in between. The germline V gene has CDR1 KGHSH and CDR2 LQKENI. The CDR3 has 14 residues. The CDR3 spells CASSPRTGYNEQFF. CDR3 nucleotides: TGTGCCAGCTCACCGCGGACTGGATACAATGAGCAGTTCTTC.

The V and J genes are TRBV29-1 and TRBJ1-5; 9 bases align to TRBD1. Germline CDR1 reads SQVTM; CDR2 reads ANQGSEA. Unmatched junction bases numbered 5, after V lost 7 bases and J lost 4 bases. CDR3 length equals 13 residues. The CDR3 nucleotides read TGCAGCGCTGGGACAGGGTTGAATCAGCCCCAGCATTTT. Protein product: CSAGTGLNQPQHF.

The gene calls are TRBV6-5 and TRBJ1-5; 9 bases agree with TRBD1. The CDR3 is 13 residues long. Trimming removed 6 bases from V and 6 bases from J; junction bases left unmatched: 3. The germline V gene encodes CDR1 MNHEY and CDR2 SVGAGI. The CDR3 here is CASSGTGTQPQHF. The DNA for the CDR3 is TGTGCCAGCAGCGGGACAGGGACTCAGCCCCAGCATTTT.

The chain is built from TRBV11-2 and TRBJ2-7; 14 bases agree with TRBD2. Germline V gene lookup returns CDR1 SGHAT and CDR2 FQNNGV. Trimming took 5 bases from V and 4 from J; bases not matched to a gene: 13. The CDR3 contains 18 residues. This CDR3 reads CASSPAWSTSGRGYEQYF. The CDR3 region has the DNA TGTGCCAGCAGCCCAGCTTGGTCGACTAGCGGGAGGGGGTACGAGCAGTACTTC.

The CDR3 protein is CAIPGLADNEQFF. The DNA of the CDR3 is TGTGCCATCCCAGGACTAGCGGATAATGAGCAGTTCTTC. The V call is TRBV7-9, the J call TRBJ2-1; 10 bases line up with TRBD2. This CDR3 comprises 13 residues. The germline V gene has CDR1 SEHNR and CDR2 FQNEAQ (reference sequence). V shed 10 bases and J 7 bases; nucleotides not matched to a gene: 7.

The chain employs TRBV11-2 and TRBJ2-7; D may be TRBD1 (6 bases). V lost 8 bases and J 7 bases, leaving 21 bases between the germline ends. Per the germline V gene, CDR1 is SGHAT and CDR2 is FQNNGV. The CDR3 covers 14 residues. The CDR3 sequence is CASQGTNGLGEQYF. The CDR3 bases are TGTGCCAGCCAGGGGACAAACGGCCTAGGGGAGCAGTACTTC.

The V gene is TRBV2, the J gene TRBJ1-1; 9 bases line up with TRBD1. There are 14 residues in the CDR3. Germline V CDR1 and CDR2: SNHLY, FYNNEI. V gave up 3 bases and J gave up 6 bases; unmatched junction bases: 5. The CDR3 loop is CASSETGQGPEAFF. The CDR3 DNA reads as TGTGCCAGCAGTGAGACAGGACAGGGGCCTGAAGCTTTCTTT.

The CDR3 DNA sequence: TGTGCCAGCAGACCGGGACAGGGGTACACCGGGGAGCTGTTTTTT. Encoded protein: CASRPGQGYTGELFF. The V gene is TRBV9, the J gene TRBJ2-2; 10 bases match TRBD1. Per germline, CDR1 SGDLS and CDR2 YYNGEE. CDR3 length equals 15 residues. V gave up 5 bases and J gave up 3 bases; unmatched junction bases: 4.

CDR3 in amino acids: CASSPNRDYNSPLHF. The CDR3 nucleotides read TGTGCCAGCAGCCCGAACAGGGACTATAATTCACCCCTCCACTTT. The chain joins TRBV7-9 to TRBJ1-6; perhaps TRBD1 as D (6 bases). CDR1 is SEHNR and CDR2 is FQNEAQ in the germline V gene (reference sequence). The V end was cut by 5 bases, the J end by 3 bases, with 11 bases between. The CDR3 contains 15 residues.

The chain carries TRBV19 and TRBJ1-1; TRBD1 is a possible D gene (5 bases). CDR1 LNHDA and CDR2 SQIVND come from the germline V gene (reference sequence). The CDR3 runs 12 residues. V lost 3 bases and J lost 12, with 14 bases in between. The CDR3 sequence is CASSIGQGGSFF. CDR3 DNA sequence: TGTGCCAGTAGTATCGGGCAGGGTGGATCTTTCTTT.

This sequence joins TRBV30 and TRBJ2-5, with 15 bases that match TRBD2. In germline, CDR1 is GTSNPN, CDR2 SVGIG (reference sequence). V shed 4 bases and J 5 bases; nucleotides not matched to a gene: 14. The length of the CDR3 is 18 residues. The DNA of the CDR3 is TGTGCCTGGACCCTCGATAGGGGACTAGCGGGAGGATGGGAGACCCAGTACTTC. This gives the protein CAWTLDRGLAGGWETQYF. The whole variable domain, remainder taken from reference TRBV30 and TRBJ2-5, is SQTIHQWPATLVQPVGSPLSLECTVEGTSNPNLYWYRQAAGRGLQLLFYSVGIGQISSEVPQNLSASRPQDRQFILSSKKLLLSDSGFYLCAWTLDRGLAGGWETQYFGPGTRLLVL.

The genes are TRBV19 and TRBJ2-7; TRBD2 agrees at 9 bases. Trimming removed 3 bases from V and 2 bases from J; junction bases left unmatched: 2. This CDR3 has 14 residues. Germline assignment: CDR1 LNHDA and CDR2 SQIVND (reference sequence). The CDR3 DNA reads TGTGCCAGTAGTATTAGCGGGGGAACCTACGAGCAGTACTTC. It encodes CASSISGGTYEQYF.

For this clone: At one end the junction does not follow the germline gene, possibly because of a read error. The chain is built from TRBV10-3 and TRBJ1-2; 7 bases are shared with TRBD1. Germline CDR1 and CDR2: ENHRY and SYGVKD. CDR3 length: 14 amino acids. The CDR3 protein is CALRGARNFYGYTF. The CDR3 nucleotides read TGTGCCCTCAGGGGGGCGCGGAACTTCTATGGCTACACCTTC.

The V call is TRBV10-3, the J call TRBJ2-1; 8 bases are shared with TRBD2. CDR3 length equals 17 residues. Germline V gene lookup returns CDR1 ENHRY and CDR2 SYGVKD. V was clipped by 0 bases and J by 1 base; unmatched bases: 5. The CDR3 DNA sequence: TGTGCCATCAGTGAGTCTAAGGTAGCGGGGTCCTACAATGAGCAGTTCTTC. Amino acid sequence: CAISESKVAGSYNEQFF.

V usage is TRBV6-2 or TRBV6-3 and J usage is TRBJ1-5; a possible D gene is TRBD1 (6 bases). Germline loops: CDR1 MNHEY, CDR2 SVGEGT. The CDR3 extends over 15 amino acids. V lost 6 bases and J 0 bases, leaving 12 bases between the germline ends. CDR3 DNA: TGTGCCAGCAGCCCCGGACAGTTTAGCAATCAGCCCCAGCATTTT. Its protein product is CASSPGQFSNQPQHF.

The gene calls are TRBV9 and TRBJ2-5; 10 nucleotides match TRBD2. J lost 2 bases, V lost 4 bases, and 5 bases had no gene match. Germline-derived CDR1 and CDR2 are SGDLS and YYNGEE. This CDR3 comprises 15 residues. CDR3 DNA: TGTGCCAGCAGCCTCGGGACTAGCGTGCAAGAGACCCAGTACTTC. Its protein is CASSLGTSVQETQYF.

V gene TRBV20-1 combines with J gene TRBJ2-5; the match to TRBD2 covers 8 bases. The CDR3 has 15 amino acids. Unmatched junction bases numbered 7, after V lost 3 bases and J lost 1 base. Germline V CDR1 and CDR2: DFQATT, SNEGSKA (reference sequence). CDR3 nucleotides: TGCAGTGCTAGTTCCGATAGCGGGACCCAAGAGACCCAGTACTTC. Amino acids: CSASSDSGTQETQYF.

V gene TRBV11-3 combines with J gene TRBJ1-1; D is undetermined. The CDR3 sequence is 15 residues long. The germline CDR1 and CDR2 sequences are SGHNT and YENEEA. V lost 5 bases and J lost 1, with 14 bases in between. In DNA form, the CDR3 reads TGTGCCAGCAGCCCTGAGGTAGGAGAGAACACTGAAGCTTTCTTT. This encodes CASSPEVGENTEAFF.

The J gene is TRBJ1-5, the V gene TRBV19; no definite D call. This CDR3 has 13 residues. Looked up from germline, CDR1 is LNHDA and CDR2 is SQIVND (reference sequence). V gave up 5 bases and J gave up 0 bases, with 5 bases separating them. CDR3 in DNA: TGTGCCAGTAGTCCGGGTAGCAATCAGCCCCAGCATTTT. The encoded protein is CASSPGSNQPQHF. Full variable domain (outside the CDR3, taken from reference TRBV19 and TRBJ1-5): DGGITQSPKYLFRKEGQNVTLSCEQNLNHDAMYWYRQDPGQGLRLIYYSQIVNDFQKGDIAEGYSVSREKKESFPLTVTSAQKNPTAFYLCASSPGSNQPQHFGDGTRLSIL.

This clone showed up just once. The CDR3 bases are TGCGCCAGCAGCCGACTGAACACCGGGGAGCTGTTTTTT. This sequence encodes CASSRLNTGELFF. The rearrangement links TRBV5-1 to TRBJ2-2, with no clear D. The germline gives CDR1 SGHRS, CDR2 YFSETQ. The CDR3 spans 13 residues. V was clipped by 4 bases and J by 1 base, with 5 bases between them. Filled out from reference TRBV5-1 and TRBJ2-2, the complete variable domain reads KAGVTQTPRYLIKTRGQQVTLSCSPISGHRSVSWYQQTPGQGLQFLFEYFSETQRNKGNFPGRFSGRQFSNSRSEMNVSTLELGDSALYLCASSRLNTGELFFGEGSRLTVL.

The chain has TRBV10-1 and TRBJ1-5; D ambiguous. Trimming removed 1 base from V and 6 bases from J, with 7 bases in between. Looked up from germline, CDR1 is WNHNN and CDR2 is SYGVQD (reference sequence). The CDR3 is made up of 13 amino acids. For the CDR3, the DNA is TGCGCCAGCAGTGAGTATGAGGGTCAGCCCCAGCATTTT. As protein: CASSEYEGQPQHF.

This rearrangement joins TRBV19 to TRBJ1-1; TRBD1 agrees at 8 bases. The CDR3 covers 17 residues. V shed 5 bases, J shed 0 bases, and the junction held 11 bases outside the gene matches. CDR1 LNHDA and CDR2 SQIVND come from the germline V gene (reference sequence). For the CDR3, the DNA is TGTGCCAGTAGTCCCCCGGCAGGGGGCTTCATGAACACTGAAGCTTTCTTT. Amino acid sequence: CASSPPAGGFMNTEAFF. Looking up the rest from reference TRBV19 and TRBJ1-1 gives the full variable domain: DGGITQSPKYLFRKEGQNVTLSCEQNLNHDAMYWYRQDPGQGLRLIYYSQIVNDFQKGDIAEGYSVSREKKESFPLTVTSAQKNPTAFYLCASSPPAGGFMNTEAFFGQGTRLTVV.

This clone has only one observation. The chain is built from TRBV7-3 and TRBJ1-2; maybe TRBD1 (5 bases). The V and J ends lost 4 bases and 1 base respectively, with 13 bases between them. The V gene's germline CDR1 is SGHTA and CDR2 FQGTGA. There are 15 residues in the CDR3. This chain's CDR3 is CASSSQGRSNYGYTF. The CDR3 coding sequence is TGTGCCAGCAGCTCCCAGGGTAGGAGTAACTATGGCTACACCTTC. The full variable domain, rest sourced from reference TRBV7-3 and TRBJ1-2, is GAGVSQTPSNKVTEKGKYVELRCDPISGHTALYWYRQSLGQGPEFLIYFQGTGAADDSGLPNDRFFAVRPEGSVSTLKIQRTERGDSAVYLCASSSQGRSNYGYTFGSGTRLTVV.

V gene TRBV6-5 combines with J gene TRBJ1-1; tentatively, D is TRBD1 (5 bases). Between the trimmed V and J ends, which lost 5 bases and 8 bases, there was a span of 15 bases. CDR3 size: 13 residues. Germline V gene sequence: CDR1 MNHEY, CDR2 SVGAGI. The CDR3 here is CASSPDKAPEAFF. CDR3 coding DNA: TGTGCCAGCAGTCCGGACAAGGCTCCCGAAGCTTTCTTT.